Listed below are T cell receptor beta chains from one sample, sequenced in a study of beta chain features in type 1 diabetes. Only in-frame clones appear in the TCRdb table, and some are missing; sequencing was by immunoSEQ multiplex PCR. In the table there are around 240,000 clones, 68% of which are singletons. Specimen: naive CD4+ T cells from blood. All receptors derive from a man aged 25-45 years in good health. CDR3s include the opening cysteine and the closing phenylalanine or tryptophan. Fields, in order: D gene, V gene, clone size, J gene, CDR3 DNA, CDR3 protein. A D gene is named only where the DNA matches it firmly. A row's size may be missing; if present it is once, few, many or a size class.

TRBD1	TRBV9	NA	TRBJ1-6	TGTGCCAGCAGCACCCGGACAGGGAACAGCTCACCCCTCCACTTT	CASSTRTGNSSPLHF
TRBD1	TRBV28	NA	TRBJ2-7	TGTGCCAGCAGTGTTGGACAGGACCCCTGGGAGCAGTACTTC	CASSVGQDPWEQYF
TRBD2	TRBV7-9	NA	TRBJ2-3	TGTGCCAGCAGCTTAGAGGGACTAACTAGCACAGATACGCAGTATTTT	CASSLEGLTSTDTQYF
NA	TRBV30	few	TRBJ1-2	TGTGCCTGGAGAGTGGACATTAGCTATGGCTACACCTTC	CAWRVDISYGYTF
NA	TRBV2	NA	TRBJ2-7	TGTGCCAGGGGAGGTTTAGGCTACGAGCAGTACTTC	CARGGLGYEQYF
TRBD2	TRBV30	few	TRBJ2-1	TGTGCCTGGAGTCGACCGGGACTAGCGGGACTTGAGCAGTTCTTC	CAWSRPGLAGLEQFF
NA	TRBV30	once	TRBJ2-7	TGTGCCTGGACGAGCTCCTACGAGCAGTACTTC	CAWTSSYEQYF
NA	TRBV28	once	TRBJ1-1	TGTGCCAGCAGTTTGTCCTCTTCTGGGACATACCTGGCTTTCTTT	CASSLSSSGTYLAFF
TRBD1	TRBV27	NA	TRBJ2-5	TGTGCCAGCAGTTCGACAGGGGGCGGGGAGACCCAGTACTTC	CASSSTGGGETQYF
TRBD1	TRBV13	NA	TRBJ1-2	TGTGCCAGCAGCCAGAACAGGGGGCGCGGCTATGGCTACACCTTC	CASSQNRGRGYGYTF
TRBD2	TRBV7-2	few	TRBJ2-7	TGTGCCAGCAGCCCCCGGACTAGCGGGAGGGGCGAGCAGTACTTC	CASSPRTSGRGEQYF
NA	TRBV7-2	once	TRBJ2-7	TGTGCCAGCAGCCCGGGACGATCGCTCTCCTACGAGCAGTACTTC	CASSPGRSLSYEQYF
NA	TRBV13	NA	TRBJ2-7	TGTGCCAGCGGGGGTCCCGACCGTCATACCGCGGGCGAGCAGTACTTC	CASGGPDRHTAGEQYF
NA	TRBV5-4	NA	TRBJ2-5	TGTGCCAGCAGCTTGGCACTCCGAGAGACCCAGTACTTC	CASSLALRETQYF
NA	TRBV21-1	NA	TRBJ2-5	TGTGCCAGCAGCAAGAACAGGGCAAAAGAGACCCAGTACTTC	CASSKNRAKETQYF
NA	TRBV7-2	NA	TRBJ2-1	TGTGCCAGCAGTGGATACAATGAGCAGTTCTTC	CASSGYNEQFF
TRBD2	TRBV7-9	NA	TRBJ2-1	TGTGCCAGTAGCGGGAGATGGGACAATGAGCAGTTCTTC	CASSGRWDNEQFF
NA	TRBV7-9	once	TRBJ2-3	TGTGCCAGTCGGGTCGGATACGCTAACACAGATACGCAGTATTTT	CASRVGYANTDTQYF
NA	TRBV30	NA	TRBJ1-5	TGTGCCTGGAGTGGGGGCGGTCAGCCCCAGCATTTT	CAWSGGGQPQHF
NA	TRBV7-9	NA	TRBJ2-2	TGTGCCAGCAGCTTACCCAGGGACGCCGGGGAGCTGTTTTTT	CASSLPRDAGELFF
NA	TRBV30	NA	TRBJ2-7	TGTGCCTGGAGGGGGGACCAAACTTCGTACTTC	CAWRGDQTSYF
NA	TRBV2	NA	TRBJ2-5	TGTGCCAGCAGGGAAGGCAGTTCAATCTCCTCAGGGACCCAGTACTTC	CASREGSSISSGTQYF
TRBD2	TRBV29-1	NA	TRBJ2-7	TGCAGCGTTGAAATCGGTAAATTAGAGGGAGGGCCCTACGAGCAGTACTTC	CSVEIGKLEGGPYEQYF
TRBD2	TRBV2	NA	TRBJ2-1	TGTGCCAGCAGTGAGGGACTAGCGGCTTACAATGAGCAGTTCTTC	CASSEGLAAYNEQFF
NA	TRBV6-1	NA	TRBJ1-1	TGTGCCAGCAGTGCGACAGGGAACACTGAAGCTTTCTTT	CASSATGNTEAFF
NA	TRBV5-1	NA	TRBJ2-7	TGCGCCATCCCCGGGCACCAGTCCTACGAGCAGTACTTC	CAIPGHQSYEQYF
NA	TRBV18	NA	TRBJ2-1	TGTGCCAGCTCACTAAACAGAGATGAGCAGTTCTTC	CASSLNRDEQFF
NA	TRBV29-1	NA	TRBJ2-5	TGCAGCGTTGAAGGAACTAGTAAAGAGACCCAGTACTTC	CSVEGTSKETQYF
TRBD2	TRBV27	NA	TRBJ2-3	TGTGCCAGCAGTTCGCGGGGGGCCGGCCCAGATACGCAGTATTTT	CASSSRGAGPDTQYF
NA	TRBV5-4	once	TRBJ1-1	TGTGCCAGCAGCCCTTCCAGGGGGAACACTGAAGCTTTCTTT	CASSPSRGNTEAFF
NA	TRBV5-4	NA	TRBJ2-1	TGTGCCAGCAGCCCCTACAACTACAATGAGCAGTTCTTC	CASSPYNYNEQFF
NA	TRBV30	NA	TRBJ1-1	TGTGCCTGGGAATTGGGACACATGAACACTGAAGCTTTCTTT	CAWELGHMNTEAFF
NA	TRBV30	few	TRBJ2-7	TGTGCCTGGAACCATCTACCCTCCGAGCAGTACTTC	CAWNHLPSEQYF
NA	TRBV9	NA	TRBJ1-6	TGTGCCAGCAGCGTCTTTCGGGACCTTAATTCACCCCTCCACTTT	CASSVFRDLNSPLHF
TRBD2	TRBV13	NA	TRBJ2-1	TGTGCCAGCAGCTCTCTTGCCGGGACTAGCGGGAGTGCCTACAATGAGCAGTTCTTC	CASSSLAGTSGSAYNEQFF
TRBD2	TRBV7-2	NA	TRBJ2-7	TGTGCCAGCAGTCGAGCGGGAGTTGGGTTCGGCGAGCAGTACTTC	CASSRAGVGFGEQYF
TRBD1	TRBV25-1	few	TRBJ1-4	TGTGCCAGCAGTGAAAGGACAGGCGGTAATGAAAAACTGTTTTTT	CASSERTGGNEKLFF
TRBD2	TRBV7-2	NA	TRBJ2-7	TGTGCCAGCAGCTTAGCCGGCGGGAGAAAATTGTACGAGCAGTACTTC	CASSLAGGRKLYEQYF
NA	TRBV29-1	NA	TRBJ2-7	TGCAGCGTTGAGAGCGGATTCTCCTACGAGCAGTACTTC	CSVESGFSYEQYF
TRBD2	TRBV30	NA	TRBJ2-2	TGTGCCTGGAGAGGCCAGGGAGGGCCCGGGGAGCTGTTTTTT	CAWRGQGGPGELFF
NA	TRBV29-1	NA	TRBJ2-6	TGCAGCGTCTCAAAGAGCTCTGGGGCCAACGTCCTGACTTTC	CSVSKSSGANVLTF
NA	TRBV7-9	few	TRBJ1-2	TGTGCCAGCAGCTTAGTCGACAGTTATGGCTACACCTTC	CASSLVDSYGYTF
NA	TRBV30	NA	TRBJ2-1	TGTGCCTGGAGTACGTACAATGAGCAGTTCTTC	CAWSTYNEQFF
NA	TRBV5-1	NA	TRBJ1-1	TGCGCCAGCAGCTTGGAGGCGGCAAAGAACACTGAAGCTTTCTTT	CASSLEAAKNTEAFF
NA	TRBV5-4	NA	TRBJ1-1	TGTGCCAGCAGCTTGGATCCAGTCACTGAAGCTTTCTTT	CASSLDPVTEAFF
NA	TRBV30	NA	TRBJ1-1	TGTGCCTGGAGTTTTGGGCCGACGAACACTGAAGCTTTCTTT	CAWSFGPTNTEAFF
TRBD1	TRBV15	NA	TRBJ2-1	TGTGCCACCTGGGGGCAGGGGGTCAATGAGCAGTTCTTC	CATWGQGVNEQFF
NA	TRBV29-1	NA	TRBJ2-7	TGCAGCGTTGAACTAGGGCCCTCAAGCTACGAGCAGTACTTC	CSVELGPSSYEQYF
NA	TRBV7-2	NA	TRBJ1-1	TGTGCCAGCAGCCCAAGCCAGGGATTGAACACTGAAGCTTTCTTT	CASSPSQGLNTEAFF
NA	TRBV30	NA	TRBJ2-3	TGTGCCTGGACCGCACAGAGCACAGATACGCAGTATTTT	CAWTAQSTDTQYF
NA	TRBV30	NA	TRBJ1-5	TGTGCCTGGACCGGCAAGGGAGATCAGCCCCAGCATTTT	CAWTGKGDQPQHF
TRBD1	TRBV7-6	NA	TRBJ2-1	TGTGCCAGCACCTTGACAGGGGGCGCGGATGAGCAGTTCTTC	CASTLTGGADEQFF
TRBD1	TRBV6-5	NA	TRBJ2-7	TGTGCCAGCAGTCAGGGACAGGGCATTGGCGAGCAGTACTTC	CASSQGQGIGEQYF
TRBD1	TRBV30	NA	TRBJ1-1	TGTGCCTGGGCGACAGGGGTCACTGAAGCTTTCTTT	CAWATGVTEAFF
NA	TRBV10-2	few	TRBJ2-1	TGCGCCAGCAGTGGATCGCTAGGCAATGAGCAGTTCTTC	CASSGSLGNEQFF
TRBD2	TRBV7-9	NA	TRBJ2-5	TGTGCCAGCAGCTGGATGGGAGCGGGGGAGACCCAGTACTTC	CASSWMGAGETQYF
TRBD1	TRBV30	NA	TRBJ1-2	TGTGCCTGGAGTGGGGGACAGAACTATGGCTACACCTTC	CAWSGGQNYGYTF
NA	TRBV30	NA	TRBJ1-1	TGTGCCTGGAGTGTACGGGAACGAGGAACTGAAGCTTTCTTT	CAWSVRERGTEAFF